These 9 T cell receptor beta chains originate from one sample sequenced in a study of blood T cell repertoires in COVID-19 (dated by TCRdb to about 2020). Receptors were amplified or captured by the immunoSEQ multiplex PCR assay. The table was pulled from immuneACCESS by TCRdb, which kept in-frame rearrangements only. Such tables lose some clones; where checked, under half of the loss comes from unresolved V genes, and the rest has no known cause. The sample table contains 130,000 or so clones; only one count was recorded for about 86% of them. The ten largest clones take up roughly 2.2% of the sample. The specimen sequenced was PBMCs or T cells enriched from blood (not recorded which). All receptors derive from a man between 35 and 55 years old with acute COVID-19.

This clone was seen a handful of times. V is TRBV7-9 and J is TRBJ1-1, with 12 nucleotides matching TRBD1. The CDR3 has 14 residues. Germline loops: CDR1 SEHNR, CDR2 FQNEAQ (reference sequence). Unmatched junction bases numbered 3, after V lost 5 bases and J lost 5 bases. CDR3 region: CASSPGQGATEAFF. The CDR3 region has the DNA TGTGCCAGCAGCCCGGGACAGGGGGCTACTGAAGCTTTCTTT.

V usage is TRBV2 and J usage is TRBJ2-7; 14 positions agree with TRBD2. The CDR3 has 16 amino acids. The V gene end was trimmed by 4 bases and the J gene end by 7 bases; junction bases not matched to a gene: 9. Germline V lookup: CDR1 SNHLY, CDR2 FYNNEI. The CDR3 region has the DNA TGTGCCAGCAGTGCCAGACTAGCGGGGGGGCTAAGAGAGCAGTACTTC. Translating gives CASSARLAGGLREQYF.

This chain connects TRBV9 to TRBJ2-5; 10 positions match TRBD1. Per germline, CDR1 SGDLS and CDR2 YYNGEE. There are 15 residues in the CDR3. The J segment lost 4 bases and the V segment lost 2 bases, leaving 5 bases of the junction unmatched. CDR3 amino acids: CASSVGTGERETQYF. The CDR3 DNA is TGTGCCAGCAGCGTCGGGACAGGGGAGAGAGAGACCCAGTACTTC.

This chain connects TRBV28 to TRBJ2-7; 8 bases agree with TRBD1. The CDR3 consists of 14 residues. Trimming at V came to 6 bases and at J to 5 bases, leaving 9 bases not matched to a gene. CDR1 and CDR2 (germline): MDHEN, SYDVKM. The CDR3, as DNA: TGTGCCAGCAGCCCCCCAGGGGGCGTGGACGAGCAGTACTTC. It translates to CASSPPGGVDEQYF. Based on the CDR3 plus reference TRBV28 and TRBJ2-7, the full variable domain is DVKVTQSSRYLVKRTGEKVFLECVQDMDHENMFWYRQDPGLGLRLIYFSYDVKMKEKGDIPEGYSVSREKKERFSLILESASTNQTSMYLCASSPPGGVDEQYFGPGTRLTVT.

The count of this clone is one. V usage is TRBV24-1 and J usage is TRBJ2-1, with D possibly matching TRBD2 (7 bases). CDR1 and CDR2 (germline): KGHDR, SFDVKD. V dropped 3 bases and J dropped 1 base, with 12 bases sitting between them. The CDR3 contains 16 residues. CDR3 in DNA: TGTGCCACCAGTGATGCTGGGAGGGGGTCCTACAATGAGCAGTTCTTC. Its translation: CATSDAGRGSYNEQFF.

V and J are TRBV6-5 and TRBJ2-5; perhaps TRBD2 as D (6 bases). Trimming removed 6 bases at V and 5 bases at J, with 16 bases between. Germline V gene data show CDR1 as MNHEY and CDR2 as SVGAGI. The CDR3 is made up of 14 amino acids. The DNA of the CDR3 is TGTGCCAGCAGGGGGGGAGTGATAGACGAGACCCAGTACTTC. Amino acids: CASRGGVIDETQYF.

The chain joins TRBV25-1 to TRBJ2-2; TRBD1 aligns across 7 bases. The CDR3 runs to 17 residues. Germline assignment: CDR1 MGHDK and CDR2 SYGVNS. Trimming removed 0 bases from V and 1 base from J; junction bases left unmatched: 5. The CDR3 spells CASSEYRDSWNTGELFF. As DNA, the CDR3 is TGTGCCAGCAGTGAATACCGGGACAGCTGGAACACCGGGGAGCTGTTTTTT.

V and J are TRBV5-1 and TRBJ2-3, with TRBD1 identical over 8 bases. Germline V gene data show CDR1 as SGHRS and CDR2 as YFSETQ. V trimming: 4 bases; J trimming: 1 base; junction bases outside the gene matches: 5. The CDR3 is 15 residues long. The CDR3 region is CASSKGQGGTDTQYF. CDR3 sequence (DNA): TGCGCCAGCAGCAAAGGACAGGGAGGCACAGATACGCAGTATTTT.

The chain is built from TRBV30 and TRBJ1-1; D gene uncertain. The CDR3 sequence is 10 residues long. With 5 bases removed from V and 4 bases from J, the gap between germline ends came to 5 bases. Germline lookup yields CDR1 GTSNPN and CDR2 SVGIG (reference sequence). The CDR3 region is CAWGRTEAFF. CDR3 nucleotide sequence: TGTGCCTGGGGGCGCACTGAAGCTTTCTTT.